Below, one T cell receptor beta chain is given with its context. This sample is part of a study of blood T cell repertoires in COVID-19. Libraries were prepared by immunoSEQ multiplex PCR; TCRdb keeps only in-frame clonotypes and omits some of them. The table includes a few hundred thousand clones, roughly 90% detected once. With 6 bases removed from V and 3 bases from J, the gap between germline ends came to 9 bases. The CDR3 contains 13 residues. CDR1 is MRHNA and CDR2 is SNTAGT in the germline V gene. Sequences were obtained from peripheral blood. This chain links TRBV6-4 with TRBJ1-5; weak D call: TRBD1 (5 bases). This TCR derives from a woman between 40 and 50 years old with COVID-19, enrolled during active disease. CDR3 nucleotides: TGTGCCAGCAGCCCCAGGGACAATCAGCCCCAGCATTTT. This translates into CASSPRDNQPQHF.